This record covers a single TCR beta chain. Its antigen is currently unknown. This sample was taken from a study of tumor and adjacent non-tumor tissue in lung cancer. The wider study: Around 4.4 million productive TCRbeta reads were obtained per sample on average.

A modified ARM-PCR protocol with three rounds of nested PCR amplified TCRbeta. One entry per CDR3 protein results from TCRdb running MiXCR on the multiplex PCR reads. The sample yields 85,000 or so distinct CDR3 sequences, approximately 73% seen once. RNA was extracted from bulk tissue without any cell sorting. This non-tumor lung sample came from over 3 cm beyond the tumor edge. Per the germline V gene, CDR1 is SNHLY and CDR2 is FYNNEI. The CDR3 length is 12 residues. V was shortened by 7 bases and J by 3 bases, with 10 bases between the two germline ends. Study outcomes and limitations: Shorter survival was associated with higher TCR diversity in tumors. Compared with tumor, normal lung showed significantly lower TCR diversity. Normal lung showed higher cumulative top 100 clone frequency than tumor.

Input material: distant non-tumor lung tissue. This clonotype was sampled from a woman between 45 and 60 years old with non-small cell lung cancer. This chain connects TRBV2 to TRBJ2-7; TRBD1 is a possible D gene (6 bases). The CDR3 region is CASMGDNYEQYF. CDR3 DNA sequence: TGTGCCAGCATGGGGGACAACTACGAGCAGTACTTC.